The T cell receptor beta chain under discussion was sequenced for a study of Ad26.COV2.S vaccination and SARS-CoV-2 variants. Broader study findings: The breadth of spike-specific CD8+ and CD4+ T cell responses after vaccination was reportedly substantial. Vaccine recipients posted higher spike-specific TCR breadth than their placebo counterparts.

On this clone: Its target is unknown.

Sequencing used immunoSEQ multiplex PCR; TCRdb keeps in-frame clones, though not all of them. The sample carries about 440,000 clones, roughly 85% recorded once. V gave up 5 bases and J gave up 2 bases, with 18 bases separating them. The CDR3 has 16 amino acids. Germline lookup yields CDR1 SGDLS and CDR2 YYNGEE. Treatment meaning: 19 received Ad26.COV2.S at low or high dose, single or two shots; a few received placebo; per-sample allocation not given. After the first vaccine or placebo injection, samples were drawn on day 63. Specimen: peripheral blood, collected in a trial of Ad26.COV2.S vaccine versus placebo. The chain employs TRBV9 and TRBJ2-3; TRBD1 or TRBD2 may be the D gene (5 bases each). This sequence was found in a person between 18 and 65 years old who received the Ad26.COV2.S COVID-19 vaccine or a placebo. The CDR3 spells CASSKSGTTLTDTQYF. DNA for the CDR3: TGTGCCAGCAGTAAATCCGGGACGACGCTCACAGATACGCAGTATTTT.